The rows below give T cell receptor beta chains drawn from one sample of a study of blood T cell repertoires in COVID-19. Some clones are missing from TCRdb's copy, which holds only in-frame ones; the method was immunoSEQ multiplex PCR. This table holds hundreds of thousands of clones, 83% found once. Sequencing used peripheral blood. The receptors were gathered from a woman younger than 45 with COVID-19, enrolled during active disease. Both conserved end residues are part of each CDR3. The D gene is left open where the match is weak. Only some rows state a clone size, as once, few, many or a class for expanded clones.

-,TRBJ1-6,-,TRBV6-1,CASSEAQGGPLHF,TGTGCCAGCAGTGAAGCTCAGGGAGGGCCCCTCCACTTT
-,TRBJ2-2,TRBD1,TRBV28,CASSSPSGTGFTGELFF,TGTGCCAGCAGTTCGCCGAGTGGGACAGGGTTCACCGGGGAGCTGTTTTTT
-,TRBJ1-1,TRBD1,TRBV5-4,CASSLGQGSFEAFF,TGTGCCAGCAGCTTGGGACAGGGAAGTTTTGAAGCTTTCTTT
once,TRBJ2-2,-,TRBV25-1,CASTGGYTGELFF,TGTGCCAGCACGGGCGGGTACACCGGGGAGCTGTTTTTT
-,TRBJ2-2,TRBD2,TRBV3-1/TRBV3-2,CASTRLAGDTGELFF,TGTGCCAGCACCCGACTAGCGGGAGACACCGGGGAGCTGTTTTTT
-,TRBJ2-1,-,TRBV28,CASSQGPEYNEQFF,TGTGCCAGCAGCCAGGGTCCCGAATACAATGAGCAGTTCTTC
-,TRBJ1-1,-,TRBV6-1,CASSEMGRETEAFF,TGTGCCAGCAGTGAAATGGGCAGGGAAACTGAAGCTTTCTTT
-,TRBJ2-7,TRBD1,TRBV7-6,CASSSRDREHEQYF,TGTGCCAGCAGCTCCCGGGACAGGGAGCACGAGCAGTACTTC
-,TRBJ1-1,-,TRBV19,CASSLQESLNTEAFF,TGTGCCAGTAGTTTACAGGAGTCCCTGAACACTGAAGCTTTCTTT
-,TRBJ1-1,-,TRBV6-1,CASSEARVAEAFF,TGTGCCAGCAGTGAAGCTCGAGTGGCTGAAGCTTTCTTT
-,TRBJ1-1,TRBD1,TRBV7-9,CASSLTGGAGTEAFF,TGTGCCAGCAGCTTAACAGGGGGCGCGGGAACTGAAGCTTTCTTT
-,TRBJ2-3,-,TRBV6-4,CASSDSSRTDTQYF,TGTGCCAGCAGTGACTCGTCCCGGACAGATACGCAGTATTTT
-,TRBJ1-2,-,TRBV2,CASSPTETNYGYTF,TGTGCCAGCAGTCCCACAGAAACTAACTATGGCTACACCTTC
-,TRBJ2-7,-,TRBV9,CASSVDSSYEQYF,TGTGCCAGCAGCGTCGACTCTTCCTACGAGCAGTACTTC
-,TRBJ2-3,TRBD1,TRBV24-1,CATSPRGRRTDTQYF,TGTGCCACCAGCCCCAGGGGGCGTAGAACAGATACGCAGTATTTT
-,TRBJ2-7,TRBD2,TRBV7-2,CASSPGGGQYF,TGTGCCAGCAGCCCCGGGGGGGGGCAGTACTTC
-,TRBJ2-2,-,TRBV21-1,CASSTRRPSTGELFF,TGTGCCAGCAGCACGAGGCGGCCTTCTACCGGGGAGCTGTTTTTT
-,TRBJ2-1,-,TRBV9,CASSVEARTVDEQFF,TGTGCCAGCAGCGTAGAGGCTAGAACTGTTGATGAGCAGTTCTTC